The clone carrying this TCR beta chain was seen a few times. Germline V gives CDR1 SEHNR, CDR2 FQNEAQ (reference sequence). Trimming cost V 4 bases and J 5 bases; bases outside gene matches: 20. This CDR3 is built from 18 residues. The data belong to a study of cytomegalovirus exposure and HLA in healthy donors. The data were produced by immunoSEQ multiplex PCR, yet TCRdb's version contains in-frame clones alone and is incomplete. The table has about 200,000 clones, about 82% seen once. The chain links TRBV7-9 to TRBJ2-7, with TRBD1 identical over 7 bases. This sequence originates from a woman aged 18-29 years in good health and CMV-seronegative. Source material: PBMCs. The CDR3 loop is CASSSTQTGISRINEQYF. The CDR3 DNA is TGTGCCAGCAGCTCTACACAGACAGGGATCAGTAGGATTAACGAGCAGTACTTC.